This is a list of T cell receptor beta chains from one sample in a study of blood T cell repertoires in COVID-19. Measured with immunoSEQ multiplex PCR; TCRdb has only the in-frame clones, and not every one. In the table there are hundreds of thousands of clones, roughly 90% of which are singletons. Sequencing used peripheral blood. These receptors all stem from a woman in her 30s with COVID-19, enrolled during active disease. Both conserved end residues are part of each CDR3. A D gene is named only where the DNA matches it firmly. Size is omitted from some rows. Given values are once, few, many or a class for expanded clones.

CASSLVDRVYGYTF TGTGCCAGCAGCTTAGTAGACAGGGTTTATGGCTACACCTTC TRBV7-2 TRBD1 . TRBJ1-2
CASSVGSSYEQYF TGTGCCAGCAGTGTCGGGAGCTCCTACGAGCAGTACTTC TRBV2 . . TRBJ2-7
CASSSQGLNSNQPQHF TGTGCCAGCAGCTCTCAGGGGCTGAATAGCAATCAGCCCCAGCATTTT TRBV6-2/TRBV6-3 . once TRBJ1-5
CASSEGVPEANSPLHF TGTGCCAGCAGTGAAGGTGTACCCGAAGCTAATTCACCCCTCCACTTT TRBV2 . few TRBJ1-6
CASGLNQGGYSNQPQHF TGTGCTAGTGGTTTGAATCAGGGGGGCTATAGCAATCAGCCCCAGCATTTT TRBV12-5 TRBD1 . TRBJ1-5
CASSPRVGTEAFF TGTGCCAGTAGCCCCAGGGTGGGGACTGAAGCTTTCTTT TRBV19 . . TRBJ1-1
CASSTRQLNTEAFF TGTGCCAGCAGCACACGACAGTTGAACACTGAAGCTTTCTTT TRBV3-1/TRBV3-2 . . TRBJ1-1
CASSEGDRPFYGYTF TGTGCCAGCAGTGAAGGGGACAGACCCTTCTATGGCTACACCTTC TRBV6-1 TRBD1 . TRBJ1-2
CASSVGQAHNYGYTF TGTGCCAGCAGCGTAGGACAGGCCCACAACTATGGCTACACCTTC TRBV9 . . TRBJ1-2
CASSLARGLAQETQYF TGTGCCAGCAGCTTAGCGCGAGGACTAGCCCAAGAGACCCAGTACTTC TRBV7-2 TRBD2 . TRBJ2-5
CASSFDVGAFYGYTF TGTGCCAGCAGCTTTGACGTGGGGGCTTTTTATGGCTACACCTTC TRBV5-6 . . TRBJ1-2
CASSLGLNRKLFF TGTGCCAGCAGCTTAGGTCTAAATCGGAAACTGTTTTTT TRBV11-2 . . TRBJ1-4
CASSETGHYGYTF TGTGCCAGCAGTGAAACAGGGCACTATGGCTACACCTTC TRBV2 . . TRBJ1-2
CASSASPGQRAHGYTF TGCGCCAGCAGCGCGTCCCCGGGACAAAGGGCTCATGGCTACACCTTC TRBV5-1 . . TRBJ1-2
CASSRLNQPQHF TGTGCCAGCAGCCGACTCAATCAGCCCCAGCATTTT TRBV6-5 . . TRBJ1-5
CASSLMQGATQYF TGTGCCAGCAGCTTAATGCAGGGGGCGACCCAGTACTTC TRBV7-2 TRBD1 . TRBJ2-5
CASSFFSGAGDTQYF TGTGCCAGCAGCTTTTTTAGCGGGGCTGGAGATACGCAGTATTTT TRBV13 TRBD2 . TRBJ2-3
CASSNPGTGGGGYTF TGTGCCAGTAGTAATCCCGGGACAGGGGGCGGTGGCTACACCTTC TRBV19 TRBD1 . TRBJ1-2
CASSLDSGETQYF TGCGCCAGCAGCTTGGACTCCGGGGAGACCCAGTACTTC TRBV5-1 . . TRBJ2-5
CASSQETGLGQPQHF TGTGCCAGCAGCCAAGAAACAGGGTTAGGGCAGCCCCAGCATTTT TRBV3-1/TRBV3-2 . . TRBJ1-5
CASSTRTGNTGNTIYF TGTGCCAGTAGTACGAGGACAGGGAATACGGGAAACACCATATATTTT TRBV19 TRBD1 . TRBJ1-3
CASSPRRGAGNYGYTF TGTGCCAGCAGCCCTCGGCGGGGCGCGGGTAACTATGGCTACACCTTC TRBV28 . . TRBJ1-2
CASSISPGFNYGYTF TGTGCCAGCAGTATATCTCCGGGATTTAACTATGGCTACACCTTC TRBV27 . . TRBJ1-2
CASSQHGQGAGEQYF TGCGCCAGCAGCCAACACGGACAGGGGGCTGGGGAGCAGTACTTC TRBV4-1 TRBD1 . TRBJ2-7
CASSETGVGEQYF TGTGCCAGCAGCGAAACAGGGGTGGGAGAGCAGTACTTC TRBV5-4 TRBD1 . TRBJ2-7
CASSQGQTNSPLHF TGTGCCAGCAGCCAGGGACAGACCAATTCACCCCTCCACTTT TRBV3-1/TRBV3-2 TRBD1 . TRBJ1-6
CASSYSAGTTEAFF TGTGCCAGCAGTTACTCCGCGGGAACCACTGAAGCTTTCTTT TRBV6-5 . . TRBJ1-1
CASSQDRGGLVETQYF TGTGCCAGCAGCCAAGATCGGGGGGGCCTTGTAGAGACCCAGTACTTC TRBV14 TRBD2 . TRBJ2-5
CASSPLNPGQGASDEQFF TGTGCCAGTAGTCCATTAAATCCGGGACAGGGGGCCTCGGATGAGCAGTTCTTC TRBV19 TRBD1 . TRBJ2-1
CASSQVSGLAGLSYNEQFF TGTGCCAGCAGCCAAGTTTCCGGACTAGCGGGGCTCTCCTACAATGAGCAGTTCTTC TRBV4-2 TRBD2 few TRBJ2-1
CASSYGTDYEQYF TGTGCCAGCAGTTACGGGACAGACTACGAGCAGTACTTC TRBV6-5 TRBD1 . TRBJ2-7
CATSDPGLAGVQETQYF TGTGCCACCAGTGATCCAGGACTAGCGGGGGTCCAAGAGACCCAGTACTTC TRBV24-1 TRBD2 . TRBJ2-5
CASRMEQGSNQPQHF TGTGCCAGCAGGATGGAACAGGGGAGCAATCAGCCCCAGCATTTT TRBV6-6 TRBD1 . TRBJ1-5
CATRDSGDGYTF TGTGCCACCAGGGACAGTGGAGATGGCTACACCTTC TRBV24-1 . . TRBJ1-2
CASSPREGLDTEAFF TGTGCCAGCTCACCACGGGAGGGGTTGGACACTGAAGCTTTCTTT TRBV18 . few TRBJ1-1
CATPSGGRDYTEAFF TGCGCCACCCCGAGCGGGGGTAGGGATTACACTGAAGCTTTCTTT TRBV10-1 . . TRBJ1-1
CASSPLSGAFGPNEKLFF TGTGCCAGCAGCCCCCTAAGTGGGGCATTCGGACCTAATGAAAAACTGTTTTTT TRBV7-9 . once TRBJ1-4
CATSRDRRETQYF TGTGCCACCAGCAGAGATCGTCGGGAGACGCAGTATTTT TRBV15 . . TRBJ2-3
CASSPGTVEKLFF TGTGCCAGCAGTCCCGGGACAGTTGAAAAACTGTTTTTT TRBV5-4 TRBD1 . TRBJ1-4
CASSQGRGNTIYF TGTGCCAGCAGCCAAGGCCGGGGAAACACCATATATTTT TRBV3-1/TRBV3-2 . once TRBJ1-3
CASSRRQGRGTEAFF TGTGCCAGCAGCCGAAGACAGGGTAGGGGCACTGAAGCTTTCTTT TRBV6-5 TRBD1 once TRBJ1-1